Sequencing of this T cell receptor (beta chain) was carried out in a study of blood T cells in healthy people across ages. Overall study: About one barcoded beta molecule was captured per two T cells (by template switching).

The germline V gene has CDR1 SGHTA and CDR2 FQGTGA. V was pared by 1 base and J by 5 bases, with 13 bases between. The length of the CDR3 is 15 residues. Primed by a sample-barcoded 5' primer and a J-beta primer mix, a second PCR proceeded for about 6 to 12 cycles. TCRdb reprocessed the 5' RACE reads via MiXCR and lists one record per CDR3 protein. The table shows roughly 800,000 distinct CDR3 sequences, with roughly 64% occurring only once. The sequenced sample consisted of blood. The chain recombines TRBV7-3 with TRBJ2-3; D perhaps matches TRBD2 (6 bases). This sequence was found in a young man in good health. Written as DNA, the CDR3 is TGTGCCAGCAGCTTAAGTCCGGGGGAGATAGATACGCAGTATTTT. It is translated as CASSLSPGEIDTQYF.